This paragraph covers one T cell receptor (beta chain) sequence. Per the authors' pipeline: How many nucleated cells were present was estimated from reference gene primer amplification. Sequencing used immunoSEQ multiplex PCR; TCRdb keeps in-frame clones, though not all of them. Clone size and the V and J calls come from that table; the DNA yielded D and trimming. In the table there are around 220,000 clones, 84% of which are singletons. Adults between about 18 and 89 years of age took part from more than 20 US areas. Cohort 3 donors were reported recovered after two negative PCRs, clearance, or symptom resolution. The data belong to a study of blood T cell repertoires in COVID-19. Germline V CDR1 and CDR2: MNHEY, SMNVEV (reference sequence). The CDR3 is 16 amino acids. The V and J ends lost 3 bases and 7 bases, in that order; junction bases with no gene match: 14.

The chain joins TRBV27 to TRBJ1-2; 7 bases match TRBD1. What was sequenced was PBMCs or T cells enriched from blood (not recorded which). This TCR came from a woman in her thirties or forties who had recovered from COVID-19. The CDR3 sequence is CASSFYKTGEFLGYTF. CDR3 sequence (DNA): TGTGCCAGCAGTTTTTATAAAACAGGGGAATTTCTTGGCTACACCTTC.